Listed here are 28 T cell receptor beta chains from one sample, sequenced in a study of control samples from healthy donors and cancer patients. Clones were read by immunoSEQ multiplex PCR, and TCRdb kept only the in-frame ones, dropping some. The table has roughly 150,000 clones, approximately 93% seen once. What was sequenced was blood. The receptors were sampled from a man aged 50 to 60 in good health.

This chain connects TRBV28 to TRBJ2-5; 8 bases are shared with TRBD1. Per germline, CDR1 MDHEN and CDR2 SYDVKM. The length of the CDR3 is 16 residues. V lost 5 bases and J lost 4; bases outside the gene matches: 12. The CDR3 DNA is TGTGCCAGCAGTGCTCGGACAGGGCTTTTATTAGAGACCCAGTACTTC. Amino acid sequence: CASSARTGLLLETQYF.

About this clone itself: The same CDR3 also results from other DNA sequences found in this sample. The CDR3 DNA is TGTGCCAGCAGCTTAGATCCGGGCAGCTACGAGCAGTACTTC. It specifies CASSLDPGSYEQYF. The rearrangement joins TRBV11-3 to TRBJ2-7; the D is unclear. CDR3 length equals 14 residues. Deletions cut 0 bases from V and 3 bases from J, with 9 bases between. CDR1 SGHNT and CDR2 YENEEA come from the germline V gene.

CDR3 sequence (DNA): TGTGCCAGCAGCTTAAGTACAGGGGAGAATGAAAAACTGTTTTTT. Encoded protein: CASSLSTGENEKLFF. V gene TRBV7-9 combines with J gene TRBJ1-4, with 7 bases that match TRBD1. With 2 bases clipped from V and 5 bases from J, the junction kept 5 bases outside the gene matches. CDR1 is SEHNR, CDR2 FQNEAQ, per germline (reference sequence). The CDR3 length is 15 residues.

The rearrangement joins TRBV18 to TRBJ2-4; no clear D gene. The CDR3 spans 15 residues. Germline values: CDR1 KGHSH, CDR2 LQKENI. V was trimmed by 0 bases and J by 5 bases, leaving 11 bases between them. As DNA, the CDR3 is TGTGCCAGCTCACCACCGAGCAGAGTCGAAAACATTCAGTACTTC. Its translation is CASSPPSRVENIQYF.

V gene TRBV12-3 or TRBV12-4 combines with J gene TRBJ1-2; tentative D call: TRBD1 (5 bases). This CDR3 is built from 13 residues. Trimming shortened V by 3 bases and J by 5 bases, and 10 bases separated the two germline ends. The CDR3 loop is CASSFGTRYGYTF. For the CDR3, the DNA is TGTGCCAGCAGTTTCGGGACCCGATATGGCTACACCTTC.

The genes are TRBV9 and TRBJ2-7; D is possibly TRBD1 (6 bases). The CDR3 totals 14 residues. The germline gives CDR1 SGDLS, CDR2 YYNGEE. With 3 bases removed from V and 7 bases from J, the gap between germline ends came to 17 bases. The CDR3 nucleotides read TGTGCCAGCAGCGGATATGGACAGCTTGGTGAGCAGTACTTC. Translation gives CASSGYGQLGEQYF.

The V and J genes are TRBV7-2 and TRBJ2-5; TRBD1 is a possible D gene (6 bases). This CDR3 has 17 residues. Germline V gene data show CDR1 as SGHTA and CDR2 as FQGNSA. Deletions cut 0 bases from V and 1 base from J, with 15 bases between. In DNA, the CDR3 is TGTGCCAGCAGCTTAGCCCGGCAGGGGCCCCGCCAAGAGACCCAGTACTTC. Translating gives CASSLARQGPRQETQYF.

This chain links TRBV7-3 with TRBJ2-3; no definite D call. Germline V CDR1 and CDR2: SGHTA, FQGTGA. The CDR3 totals 15 residues. Trimming cost V 1 base and J 2 bases, with 10 bases left between them. CDR3 in amino acids: CASSLRRGATDTQYF. For the CDR3, the DNA is TGTGCCAGCAGCTTAAGGCGAGGTGCCACAGATACGCAGTATTTT. Supplemented by reference TRBV7-3 and TRBJ2-3, the full variable domain reads GAGVSQTPSNKVTEKGKYVELRCDPISGHTALYWYRQSLGQGPEFLIYFQGTGAADDSGLPNDRFFAVRPEGSVSTLKIQRTERGDSAVYLCASSLRRGATDTQYFGPGTRLTVL.

The CDR3 loop is CASSLGAGDGQETQYF. The CDR3, as DNA: TGCGCCAGCAGCTTGGGTGCGGGAGACGGGCAAGAGACCCAGTACTTC. This chain uses TRBV5-1 with TRBJ2-5; the match to TRBD2 covers 7 bases. The length of the CDR3 is 16 residues. The germline V gene has CDR1 SGHRS and CDR2 YFSETQ. V lost 0 bases and J lost 2; bases outside the gene matches: 7.

The rearrangement uses TRBV10-3 and TRBJ1-6; no definite D call. Trimming took off 4 bases at V and 0 bases at J, with 10 bases between the two ends. This CDR3 comprises 16 residues. Germline V CDR1 and CDR2: ENHRY, SYGVKD. The CDR3 DNA sequence: TGTGCCATCAGTGGGACGGCCAGCTCCTATAATTCACCCCTCCACTTT. Translating it yields CAISGTASSYNSPLHF.

In its sample, this clone was seen once. V and J are TRBV19 and TRBJ1-4, with unresolved D. Looked up from germline, CDR1 is LNHDA and CDR2 is SQIVND (reference sequence). This CDR3 is 10 amino acids long. Trimming took 9 bases from V and 10 from J, leaving 9 bases between them. The CDR3 reads CASRNGKLFF. CDR3 DNA sequence: TGTGCCAGCCGTAACGGAAAACTGTTTTTT.

The rearrangement uses TRBV19 and TRBJ1-5, with a tentative D call TRBD1 (6 bases). Germline loops: CDR1 LNHDA, CDR2 SQIVND (reference sequence). Trimming took 7 bases from V and 6 from J, leaving 19 bases between them. The CDR3 is made up of 15 amino acids. Here the CDR3 reads CASKDLAGESQPQHF. The CDR3 nucleotides are TGTGCCAGTAAAGATTTGGCAGGGGAAAGTCAGCCCCAGCATTTT.

The chain links TRBV5-6 to TRBJ2-2; unclear D gene. V shed 1 base and J shed 0 bases, with 10 bases lying between them. Germline loops: CDR1 SGHDT, CDR2 YYEEEE. This CDR3 has 16 residues. The CDR3, as DNA: TGTGCCAGCAGCTTGATACAGATGACGAACACCGGGGAGCTGTTTTTT. Protein product: CASSLIQMTNTGELFF.

The chain carries TRBV3-1 (or the pseudogene TRBV3-2) and TRBJ1-5; D is possibly TRBD1 (5 bases). The CDR3 has 14 residues. The germline V gene has CDR1 LGHDT and CDR2 YNNKEL (reference sequence). With 1 base removed from V and 2 bases from J, the gap between germline ends came to 6 bases. Here the CDR3 reads CASSQAGGNQPQHF. CDR3 nucleotide sequence: TGTGCCAGCAGCCAAGCGGGGGGCAATCAGCCCCAGCATTTT.

V gene TRBV11-2 combines with J gene TRBJ2-2, with TRBD2 as a possible D gene (5 bases). The CDR3 contains 15 residues. Germline V gene lookup returns CDR1 SGHAT and CDR2 FQNNGV. The ends were cut back, 3 bases at V and 7 bases at J, with 15 bases in the middle. CDR3 nucleotide sequence: TGTGCCAGCAGCTTGGGGAGTGAAAGGGACGGGGAGCTGTTTTTT. Translation gives CASSLGSERDGELFF.

This chain connects TRBV5-1 to TRBJ1-2; unclear D gene. Germline V CDR1 and CDR2: SGHRS, YFSETQ. This CDR3 is built from 12 residues. Deletions cut 3 bases from V and 6 bases from J, with 9 bases between. CDR3 loop: CASSSVLDGYTF. The CDR3 bases are TGCGCCAGCAGCTCGGTTCTAGATGGCTACACCTTC.

The chain is built from TRBV24-1 and TRBJ2-2; TRBD2 is a possible D gene (5 bases). The CDR3 consists of 13 residues. CDR1 and CDR2 (germline): KGHDR, SFDVKD. Trimming left V 8 bases short and J 3 bases short, with 9 bases between. The CDR3 DNA is TGTGCCACCAACCGGGATGACACCGGGGAGCTGTTTTTT. Its protein product is CATNRDDTGELFF.

This chain joins TRBV6-6 and TRBJ2-5; weak D call: TRBD2 (5 bases). The V gene lost 6 bases and the J gene lost 2 bases, with 10 bases spanning the gap. The length of the CDR3 is 13 residues. The germline V gene encodes CDR1 MNHNY and CDR2 SVGAGI (reference sequence). The CDR3 coding sequence is TGTGCCAGCAGACAGCGGAGACAAGAGACCCAGTACTTC. As protein: CASRQRRQETQYF.

The chain recombines TRBV30 with TRBJ2-2; D uncertain. V lost 6 bases and J 0 bases, leaving 11 bases between the germline ends. CDR1 and CDR2 (germline): GTSNPN, SVGIG (reference sequence). This CDR3 spans 14 amino acids. In DNA form, the CDR3 reads TGTGCCTGCCCTTTGCGGACGAACACCGGGGAGCTGTTTTTT. Its translation: CACPLRTNTGELFF.

This chain joins TRBV6-5 and TRBJ2-3; 7 bases map to TRBD1. The CDR3 spans 13 residues. Per the germline V gene, CDR1 is MNHEY and CDR2 is SVGAGI. J lost 2 bases, V lost 9 bases, and 5 bases had no gene match. CDR3 loop: CASKTGYTDTQYF. CDR3 bases: TGTGCCAGTAAGACAGGGTACACAGATACGCAGTATTTT.

The V call is TRBV20-1, the J call TRBJ2-7; D is ambiguous. Looked up from germline, CDR1 is DFQATT and CDR2 is SNEGSKA (reference sequence). The CDR3 runs to 11 residues. The germline V and J ends were trimmed by 1 base and 4 bases, with 5 bases remaining between them. CDR3 sequence: CSARASYEQYF. The CDR3 nucleotides are TGCAGTGCTAGAGCATCATACGAGCAGTACTTC.

This clone was detected only once. The CDR3 loop is CASSVGSDRIYNSPLHF. The CDR3 region has the DNA TGTGCCAGCAGCGTAGGCAGTGACAGGATCTATAATTCACCCCTCCACTTT. The chain employs TRBV9 and TRBJ1-6, with D maybe TRBD1 (6 bases). The CDR3 is made up of 17 amino acids. V dropped 0 bases and J dropped 3 bases, with 13 bases sitting between them. Germline CDR1 SGDLS, CDR2 YYNGEE.

This chain connects TRBV19 to TRBJ1-5; 10 bases fit TRBD1. The germline V gene encodes CDR1 LNHDA and CDR2 SQIVND (reference sequence). V was clipped by 1 base and J by 3 bases; unmatched bases: 3. The CDR3 length is 16 residues. The CDR3 DNA reads TGTGCCAGTAGTATAGGGAGACAGGGGGCCAATCAGCCCCAGCATTTT. Translated: CASSIGRQGANQPQHF. Full variable domain (outside the CDR3, taken from reference TRBV19 and TRBJ1-5): DGGITQSPKYLFRKEGQNVTLSCEQNLNHDAMYWYRQDPGQGLRLIYYSQIVNDFQKGDIAEGYSVSREKKESFPLTVTSAQKNPTAFYLCASSIGRQGANQPQHFGDGTRLSIL.

This clone was detected once. This rearrangement joins TRBV18 to TRBJ2-7; D possibly corresponds to TRBD1 (5 bases). In germline, CDR1 is KGHSH, CDR2 LQKENI. This CDR3 has 16 amino acids. V was pared by 1 base and J by 3 bases, with 16 bases between. The CDR3 sequence is CASSPLPVQADYEQYF. The CDR3 DNA reads TGTGCCAGCTCACCACTACCGGTACAGGCCGACTACGAGCAGTACTTC.

The V gene is TRBV5-1, the J gene TRBJ1-4; weak D call: TRBD1 (6 bases). CDR1 is SGHRS and CDR2 is YFSETQ in the germline V gene. The CDR3 has 14 residues. V lost 7 bases to trimming and J lost 0 bases, with 10 bases between them. In nucleotides, the CDR3 is TGCGCCAGCTGCAGGGGTTCAACTAATGAAAAACTGTTTTTT. Its protein product is CASCRGSTNEKLFF.

This clone was seen only once. The chain has TRBV28 and TRBJ1-5, with 9 bases identical to TRBD1. V lost 5 bases to trimming and J lost 0 bases; unmatched junction nucleotides: 11. The CDR3 extends over 18 amino acids. Germline V CDR1 and CDR2: MDHEN, SYDVKM. CDR3 amino acids: CASSTGQGMGYSNQPQHF. As DNA, the CDR3 is TGTGCCAGCAGTACCGGACAGGGGATGGGGTATAGCAATCAGCCCCAGCATTTT.

The V and J genes are TRBV24-1 and TRBJ2-7; the D call may be TRBD1 or TRBD2 (5 bases each). In germline, CDR1 is KGHDR, CDR2 SFDVKD. V dropped 12 bases and J dropped 5 bases, with 19 bases sitting between them. This CDR3 spans 13 amino acids. The CDR3 loop reads CAASSAGSHEQYF. In DNA form, the CDR3 reads TGTGCCGCTAGCTCGGCAGGGAGCCACGAGCAGTACTTC.

The chain uses TRBV15 and TRBJ2-2; TRBD1 agrees at 8 bases. Per the germline V gene, CDR1 is LNHNV and CDR2 is YYDKDF (reference sequence). The CDR3 totals 16 residues. Trimming at V came to 1 base and at J to 4 bases, leaving 5 bases not matched to a gene. The CDR3 DNA sequence: TGTGCCACCAGCAGAGGAGGACAGGGAACCACCGGGGAGCTGTTTTTT. Translated, it gives CATSRGGQGTTGELFF.